Here is one T cell receptor (beta chain) with its context. Per the germline V gene, CDR1 is KGHSH and CDR2 is LQKENI. V was cut by 0 bases and J by 3 bases, with 5 bases left in between. The CDR3 has 13 amino acids. The sample originates from a study of PD-1 and CTLA-4 blockade in melanoma. The assay was immunoSEQ multiplex PCR, and TCRdb's table has in-frame clones only and misses some. The data show under 40,000 clones, 88% seen once. The chain combines TRBV18 with TRBJ1-1; no firm D call. This receptor was identified in a human donor with melanoma. Sequenced here: CD8+ T cells from peripheral blood, sampled from a patient given anti-PD-1 treatment. The chain's CDR3 is CASSPPEHTEAFF. CDR3 nucleotide sequence: TGTGCCAGCTCACCACCCGAACACACTGAAGCTTTCTTT.